Listed below are T cell receptor beta chains from one sample, sequenced in a study of cytomegalovirus exposure and HLA in healthy donors. Profiling relied on immunoSEQ multiplex PCR, and the TCRdb table lists in-frame clones only, not all of them. Seen here are around 70,000 clones, 72% observed once, and the top ten hold 9.5% to 13%. Sequencing was done on a sample of PBMCs. The origin of the receptors is a woman aged 35 to 49 in good health and CMV-seropositive. CDR3s include the opening cysteine and the closing phenylalanine or tryptophan. A D gene is named only where the DNA matches it firmly. Some rows mark clone size as missing; the rest say once, few, many or name a class of expanded clone.

J,size,D,V,DNA,CDR3
TRBJ1-1,NA,NA,TRBV29-1,TGCAGCGTTTCGTCAGGGAACCTCCTATATTTGGGTGAAGCTTTCTTT,CSVSSGNLLYLGEAFF
TRBJ1-6,NA,NA,TRBV15,TGTGCCACCAGCAGAGGGGCAGGGAACAATTCACCCCTCCACTTT,CATSRGAGNNSPLHF
TRBJ1-1,NA,NA,TRBV7-9,TGTGCCAGCAGCTTTCATGGGGGCAACACTGAAGCTTTCTTT,CASSFHGGNTEAFF
TRBJ2-2,NA,TRBD2,TRBV10-1,TGCGCCAGCAGTGAGCTAGGGCTAGCGGGCGCGAACACCGGGGAGCTGTTTTTT,CASSELGLAGANTGELFF
TRBJ1-5,NA,NA,TRBV7-9,TGTGCCAGCAGCTTAGACCCCGGGGAACCCCAGCATTTT,CASSLDPGEPQHF
TRBJ2-3,NA,NA,TRBV30,TGTGCCTGGAGTTACGGTCTTTCGACTTTCACTAGCACAGATACGCAGTATTTT,CAWSYGLSTFTSTDTQYF
TRBJ1-2,NA,NA,TRBV14,TGTGCCAGCAGCCAAGGTCCAGTTTACTATGGCTACACCTTC,CASSQGPVYYGYTF
TRBJ1-2,NA,NA,TRBV6-5,TGTGCCAGCCTCTCAGTGCCCCAGGGTGGGTATGGCTACACCTTC,CASLSVPQGGYGYTF
TRBJ1-1,NA,TRBD1,TRBV5-1,TGCGCCAGCAGCTTGGGCGACAGGGAGTGGACTGAAGCTTTCTTT,CASSLGDREWTEAFF
TRBJ1-2,NA,NA,TRBV9,TGTGCCAGCAGCGTTTCGGGGGGGAGCTATGGCTACACCTTC,CASSVSGGSYGYTF
TRBJ1-1,NA,NA,TRBV19,TGTGCCAGTAGTAGGCCGGGGTTGAACACTGAAGCTTTCTTT,CASSRPGLNTEAFF
TRBJ2-7,NA,NA,TRBV25-1,TGTGCCAGCAGTCCTCCGGACAGTCCGGCCTACGAGCAGTACTTC,CASSPPDSPAYEQYF
TRBJ2-3,medium-sized,TRBD2,TRBV4-2,TGTGCCAGCAGCCAAGAGGTAGCGGGGGGGCCGAGCACAGATACGCAGTATTTT,CASSQEVAGGPSTDTQYF
TRBJ1-2,NA,TRBD1,TRBV6-1,TGTGCCAGCAGTGACCGGGACAGGGGTGGCTACACCTTC,CASSDRDRGGYTF
TRBJ1-5,NA,NA,TRBV19,TGTGCCAGTAACAGTGACCGTTTGGGTCAGCCCCAGCATTTT,CASNSDRLGQPQHF
TRBJ2-7,NA,NA,TRBV7-9,TGTGCCAGCAGCTTTATTGCGGACTCCTACGAGCAGTACTTC,CASSFIADSYEQYF
TRBJ2-2,NA,TRBD2,TRBV27,TGTGCCAGCAGTTTCTTAGCGGGGGGGCCCACCGGGGAGCTGTTTTTT,CASSFLAGGPTGELFF
TRBJ1-2,NA,NA,TRBV15,TGTGCCACCAGCGTAGGGGCGTATGAGGGCTACACCTTC,CATSVGAYEGYTF